Listed below are T cell receptor beta chains from one sample, sequenced in a study of CD8 T cell repertoires and HIV-1 epitope variants. Their recognized antigens are unknown. Assay used: immunoSEQ multiplex PCR; TCRdb lists only in-frame clones, some missing. The sample contains about 4,800 clones, around three fifths of which appear only once. Sequences were obtained from cultured CD8+ T cells derived from PBMCs. These receptors all come from a male donor with HIV. Both conserved end residues are part of each CDR3. Fields, in order: CDR3 length, J gene, D gene, V gene, clone size, CDR3 DNA, CDR3 protein. A D gene is named only where the DNA matches it firmly. Only part of the rows carry a size: once, few, many, or a class if the clone is expanded.

>16|TRBJ2-7|-|TRBV27|few
TGTGCCAGCAGTTTATCGTTAGGGACGTTGTCCTACGAGCAGTACTTC
CASSLSLGTLSYEQYF
>16|TRBJ2-3|-|TRBV13|few
TGTGCCAGCAGCCCCCCGGGCAGGGGGAGGACAGATACGCAGTATTTT
CASSPPGRGRTDTQYF
>18|TRBJ2-1|TRBD2|TRBV11-1|few
TGTGCCAGCAGTCGGACTAGCGGGGGGACTCCCCAATACAATGAGCAGTTCTTC
CASSRTSGGTPQYNEQFF
>14|TRBJ2-7|-|TRBV28|-
TGTGCCAGCAGACCCGAGGGGGGTCGGCACGAGCAGTACTTC
CASRPEGGRHEQYF
>13|TRBJ2-1|TRBD2|TRBV30|-
TGTGCCTTCCGACTAGCGGCTTACAATGAGCAGTTCTTC
CAFRLAAYNEQFF
>15|TRBJ2-1|-|TRBV7-3|-
TGTGCCAGCAGTTGGAGACAGAGCTCCTACAATGAGCAGTTCTTC
CASSWRQSSYNEQFF
>15|TRBJ1-2|TRBD1|TRBV5-8|-
TGTGCCAGCAGCCTGGGACAGGGAATTCCTTATGGCTACACCTTC
CASSLGQGIPYGYTF
>18|TRBJ1-1|-|TRBV18|once
TGTGCCAGCTCAAGTCCTGCAGGGGAAAGTAGCCAGAACACTGAAGCTTTCTTT
CASSSPAGESSQNTEAFF
>15|TRBJ2-1|-|TRBV7-8|few
TGTGCCAGCAGCTTAGCTCCTGACAATCGCAATGAGCAGTTCTTC
CASSLAPDNRNEQFF
>14|TRBJ2-2|-|TRBV27|-
TGTGCCAGCAGGGACGTAGGAAGTACCGGGGAGCTGTTTTTT
CASRDVGSTGELFF
>16|TRBJ2-5|-|TRBV7-2|-
TGTGCCAGCAGCTTAGCGAGGCCGGGGGTTAAAGAGACCCAGTACTTC
CASSLARPGVKETQYF
>13|TRBJ1-4|-|TRBV7-9|-
TGTGCCAGCAGCTTGGGCTTAAATGAAAAACTGTTTTTT
CASSLGLNEKLFF
>15|TRBJ2-7|TRBD1|TRBV7-8|-
TGTGCCAGCAGCCGGCTGACAGGGGGTTTCGACGAGCAGTACTTC
CASSRLTGGFDEQYF
>15|TRBJ1-1|-|TRBV28|-
TGTGCCAGCAGTGCCCAAGGATGGCTGAACACTGAAGCTTTCTTT
CASSAQGWLNTEAFF
>14|TRBJ2-5|-|TRBV18|-
TGTGCCAGCTCACCAGGACTTTCCCAAGAGACCCAGTACTTC
CASSPGLSQETQYF
>16|TRBJ2-7|TRBD2|TRBV10-1|-
TGCGCCAGCAGTGAGTCGACTAGCGGGGATCACTACGAGCAGTACTTC
CASSESTSGDHYEQYF
>12|TRBJ2-3|-|TRBV7-9|few
TGTGCCAGCAGCTCCGGGACAGATACGCAGTATTTT
CASSSGTDTQYF
>14|TRBJ1-1|-|TRBV5-4|-
TGTGCCAGCAGCCCTGACAGCTTGGCCACTGAAGCTTTCTTT
CASSPDSLATEAFF
>16|TRBJ2-5|-|TRBV4-1|-
TGCGCCAGCAGCCAAGATAGAAAGGGTTTGCAAGAGACCCAGTACTTC
CASSQDRKGLQETQYF
>16|TRBJ2-3|TRBD1|TRBV27|-
TGTGCCAGCAGTTTGGAGGACAGGGCTGGGGCAGATACGCAGTATTTT
CASSLEDRAGADTQYF
>14|TRBJ2-7|-|TRBV28|-
TGTGCCAGCAGTTTAATAGCGAGCTCCTACGAGCAGTACTTC
CASSLIASSYEQYF
>10|TRBJ2-7|-|TRBV2|-
TGTGCCACCTCCCGAGCAGATCTCTGGTTC
CATSRADLWF
>14|TRBJ1-5|-|TRBV28|few
TGTGCCAGCAGTATCAGGACAGGCAATCAGCCCCAGCATTTT
CASSIRTGNQPQHF
>13|TRBJ1-1|-|TRBV5-4|-
TGTGCCAGCAGCTCACAGGGTGACACTGAAGCTTTCTTT
CASSSQGDTEAFF
>13|TRBJ2-1|-|TRBV2|-
TGTGCCAGCAGTGTAATTGGATACAATGAGCAGTTCTTC
CASSVIGYNEQFF
>14|TRBJ2-5|-|TRBV4-3|-
TGCGCCAGCAGCCTGGATCCGAGGGCGGAGACCCAGTACTTC
CASSLDPRAETQYF
>16|TRBJ2-3|TRBD2|TRBV5-8|few
TGTGCCAGCAGCCCTACTAGCGGGGTCGCCACAGATACGCAGTATTTT
CASSPTSGVATDTQYF
>14|TRBJ2-7|TRBD1|TRBV7-2|hyperexpanded
TGTGCCAGCAGCTTGGGACAGTACCTTCGTGAGCAGTACTTC
CASSLGQYLREQYF
>14|TRBJ2-7|TRBD1|TRBV7-6|-
TGTGCCAGCAGCTTGGGACAGTACCTTCGTGAGCAGTACTTC
CASSLGQYLREQYF
>15|TRBJ1-4|TRBD1|TRBV7-7|few
TGTGCCAGCAGCCCAGGGACAGCAACTAATGAAAAACTGTTTTTT
CASSPGTATNEKLFF
>14|TRBJ1-5|-|TRBV6-6|-
TGTGCCAGCAGACTAGACGAGGGGGGTCAGCCCCAGCATTTT
CASRLDEGGQPQHF
>19|TRBJ2-3|TRBD2|TRBV5-1|-
TGCGCCAGCAGCTCAAATCCCGGGACTAGCGGGAGGTCCGCGGATACGCAGTATTTT
CASSSNPGTSGRSADTQYF
>15|TRBJ2-1|TRBD2|TRBV15|-
TGTGCCACCAGCAGAGAGGCGGGAGGATGGAATGAGCAGTTCTTC
CATSREAGGWNEQFF
>15|TRBJ2-2|-|TRBV9|-
TGTGCCAGCAGCGTACGAGGGGATAACACCGGGGAGCTGTTTTTT
CASSVRGDNTGELFF
>14|TRBJ1-1|TRBD1|TRBV6-5|-
TGTGCCAGCAGTTACTCGGCAGGGGGCTCTGAAGCTTTCTTT
CASSYSAGGSEAFF
>16|TRBJ2-7|-|TRBV4-2|-
TGTGCCAGCAGCCAAGACGCGGGCCCAACTTCCTACGAGCAGTACTTC
CASSQDAGPTSYEQYF
>18|TRBJ1-2|TRBD1|TRBV6-4|-
TGTGCCAGCAGTGTCCCCCCCAGGGACAGGGGGCTTGTCTATGGCTACACCTTC
CASSVPPRDRGLVYGYTF
>15|TRBJ2-1|TRBD2|TRBV6-4|-
TGTGCCAGCAGTGAAACTAGCGGGGACCAGGATGAGCAGTTCTTC
CASSETSGDQDEQFF
>14|TRBJ2-7|-|TRBV7-2|-
TGTGCCAGCTCAGTTGGGGGCGGTGGCTACGAGCAGTACTTC
CASSVGGGGYEQYF
>13|TRBJ2-2|-|TRBV27|once
TGTGCCAGCAGAACTGCGAACACCGGGGAGCTGTTTTTT
CASRTANTGELFF
>14|TRBJ2-7|TRBD2|TRBV19|-
TGTGCCAGTAGTTTGGGACTAGCGGAGAACGAGCAGTACTTC
CASSLGLAENEQYF
>13|TRBJ1-5|-|TRBV5-1|-
TGCGCCAGCAGCCTATTTATCGGTCAGCCCCAGCATTTT
CASSLFIGQPQHF
>14|TRBJ2-7|TRBD2|TRBV5-1|-
TGCGCCTCCAGGGGGGCGGGAGGGCCGGACGAGCAGTACTTC
CASRGAGGPDEQYF
>15|TRBJ1-2|-|TRBV28|once
TGTGCCAGCAGCCCGAGGGACACCGTTAACTATGGCTACACCTTC
CASSPRDTVNYGYTF
>15|TRBJ2-3|-|TRBV6-4|few
TGTGCCAGCAGTGGGGAGAGGGCCGGGACAGATACGCAGTATTTT
CASSGERAGTDTQYF
>16|TRBJ2-7|-|TRBV27|large
TGTGCCAGCAGCTTAACCTCAGGGACTTTCGCCTACGAGCAGTACTTC
CASSLTSGTFAYEQYF
>14|TRBJ2-2|-|TRBV14|few
TGTGCCAGCAGCCAGGCAGGGAACACCGGGGAGCTGTTTTTT
CASSQAGNTGELFF
>14|TRBJ1-1|-|TRBV27|-
TGTGCCAGCAGTTTAGTTTGGGGGAACACTGAAGCTTTCTTT
CASSLVWGNTEAFF